This T cell receptor beta chain is drawn from a study of shared clonotypes between healthy human individuals. Donors had no recently reported acute infections or vaccinations and were HIV-negative. TCRdb's copy holds only in-frame clones and misses some; the assay was immunoSEQ multiplex PCR. This sample has about 2.3 million clones; less than 95% occur once, and the top ten carry around 0.38%. V lost 0 bases, J lost 9 bases, and 15 bases lay in between. CDR1 and CDR2 from the germline V gene are SEHNR and FQNEAQ (reference sequence). The length of the CDR3 is 15 residues. The V and J genes are TRBV7-9 and TRBJ1-5; D call uncertain. The TCR originated in a man between 18 and 29 years old in good health. Some clones in this sample may be carry-over from other donors' samples. The source material was naive CD4+ T cells from PBMCs. The subset denotes: CD45RA+ positively selected. For the CDR3, the DNA is TGTGCCAGCAGCTTAGCTGGTCCCGAGCACCGGCCCCAGCATTTT. Encoded protein: CASSLAGPEHRPQHF.